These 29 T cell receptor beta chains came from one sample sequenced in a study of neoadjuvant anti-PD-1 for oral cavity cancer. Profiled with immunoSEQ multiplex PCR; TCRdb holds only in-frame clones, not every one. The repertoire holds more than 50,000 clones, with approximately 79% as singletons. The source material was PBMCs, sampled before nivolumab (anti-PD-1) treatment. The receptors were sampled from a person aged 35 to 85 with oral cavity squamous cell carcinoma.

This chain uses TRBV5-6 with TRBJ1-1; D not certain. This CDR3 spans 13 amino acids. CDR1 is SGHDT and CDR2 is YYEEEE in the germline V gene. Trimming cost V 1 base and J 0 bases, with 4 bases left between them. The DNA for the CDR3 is TGTGCCAGCAGCTTGCAAATGAACACTGAAGCTTTCTTT. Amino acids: CASSLQMNTEAFF. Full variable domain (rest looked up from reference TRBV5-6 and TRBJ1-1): DAGVTQSPTHLIKTRGQQVTLRCSPKSGHDTVSWYQQALGQGPQFIFQYYEEEERQRGNFPDRFSGHQFPNYSSELNVNALLLGDSALYLCASSLQMNTEAFFGQGTRLTVV.

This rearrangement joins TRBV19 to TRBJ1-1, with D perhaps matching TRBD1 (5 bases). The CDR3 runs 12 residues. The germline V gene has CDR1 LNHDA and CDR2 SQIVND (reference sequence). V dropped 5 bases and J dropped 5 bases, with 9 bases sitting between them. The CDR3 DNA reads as TGTGCCAGTAGTTTCGGGGCGACTGAAGCTTTCTTT. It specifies CASSFGATEAFF. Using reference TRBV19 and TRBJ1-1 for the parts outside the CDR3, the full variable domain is DGGITQSPKYLFRKEGQNVTLSCEQNLNHDAMYWYRQDPGQGLRLIYYSQIVNDFQKGDIAEGYSVSREKKESFPLTVTSAQKNPTAFYLCASSFGATEAFFGQGTRLTVV.

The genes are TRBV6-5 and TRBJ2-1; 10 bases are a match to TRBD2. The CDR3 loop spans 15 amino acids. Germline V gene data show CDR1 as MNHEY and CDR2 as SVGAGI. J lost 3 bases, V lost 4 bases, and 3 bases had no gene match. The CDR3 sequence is CASSSLAGFYNEQFF. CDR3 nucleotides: TGTGCCAGCAGTTCACTAGCGGGGTTCTACAATGAGCAGTTCTTC.

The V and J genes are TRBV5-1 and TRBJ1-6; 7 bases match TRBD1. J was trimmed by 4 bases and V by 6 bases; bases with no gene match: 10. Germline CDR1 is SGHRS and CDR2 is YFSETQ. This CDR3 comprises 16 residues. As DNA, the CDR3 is TGCGCCAGCACCAGCGAGACAGGGACATATAATTCACCCCTCCACTTT. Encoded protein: CASTSETGTYNSPLHF.

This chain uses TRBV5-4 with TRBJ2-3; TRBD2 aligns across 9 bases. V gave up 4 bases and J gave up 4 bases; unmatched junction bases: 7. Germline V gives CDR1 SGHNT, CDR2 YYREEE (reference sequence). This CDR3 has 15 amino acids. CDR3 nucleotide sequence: TGTGCCAGCAGCAGTGGGACTAGCCCCCCAGATACGCAGTATTTT. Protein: CASSSGTSPPDTQYF. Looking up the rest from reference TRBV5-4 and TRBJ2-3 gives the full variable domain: ETGVTQSPTHLIKTRGQQVTLRCSSQSGHNTVSWYQQALGQGPQFIFQYYREEENGRGNFPPRFSGLQFPNYSSELNVNALELDDSALYLCASSSGTSPPDTQYFGPGTRLTVL.

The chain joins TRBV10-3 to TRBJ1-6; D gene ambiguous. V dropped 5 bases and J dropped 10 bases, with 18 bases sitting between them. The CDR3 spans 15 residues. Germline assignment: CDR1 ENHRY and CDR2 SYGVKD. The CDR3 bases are TGTGCCATCAGTCCTCTCGGTAGTCTGGGATCACCCCTCCACTTT. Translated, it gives CAISPLGSLGSPLHF.

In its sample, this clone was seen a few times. The CDR3 protein is CASSTGQGAPTGELFF. CDR3 DNA sequence: TGCGCCAGCAGCACGGGACAGGGGGCCCCAACCGGGGAGCTGTTTTTT. The genes are TRBV5-1 and TRBJ2-2, with 12 bases fitting TRBD1. Per germline, CDR1 SGHRS and CDR2 YFSETQ. The V and J ends lost 4 bases and 5 bases, in that order; junction bases with no gene match: 6. The CDR3 totals 16 residues.

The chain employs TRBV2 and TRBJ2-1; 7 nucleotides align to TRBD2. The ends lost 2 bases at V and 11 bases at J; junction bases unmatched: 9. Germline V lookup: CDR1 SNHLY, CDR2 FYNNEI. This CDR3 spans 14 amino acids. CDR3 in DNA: TGTGCCAGCAGTGAAACCGGGGGGAATACGCAGCAGTTCTTC. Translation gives CASSETGGNTQQFF.

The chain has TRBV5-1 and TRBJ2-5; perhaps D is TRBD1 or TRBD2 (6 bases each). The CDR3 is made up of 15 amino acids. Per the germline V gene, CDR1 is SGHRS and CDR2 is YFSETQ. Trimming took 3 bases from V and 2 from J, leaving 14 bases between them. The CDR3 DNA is TGCGCCAGCAGCTCTACAGGGAGGTGGCAAGAGACCCAGTACTTC. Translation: CASSSTGRWQETQYF.

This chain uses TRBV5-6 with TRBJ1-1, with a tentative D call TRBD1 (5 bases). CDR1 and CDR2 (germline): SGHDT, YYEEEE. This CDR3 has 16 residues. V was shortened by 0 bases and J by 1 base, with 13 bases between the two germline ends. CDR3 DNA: TGTGCCAGCAGCTTGGACGGGTGGGGGGAGAACACTGAAGCTTTCTTT. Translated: CASSLDGWGENTEAFF.

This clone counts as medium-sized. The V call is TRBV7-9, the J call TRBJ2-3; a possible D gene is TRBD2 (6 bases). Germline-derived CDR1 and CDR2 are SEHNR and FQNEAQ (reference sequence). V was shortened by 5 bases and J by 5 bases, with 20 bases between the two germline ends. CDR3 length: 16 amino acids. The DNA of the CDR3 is TGTGCCAGCAGCCTCCCGGGGCGGGGCGAGCAAGATACGCAGTATTTT. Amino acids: CASSLPGRGEQDTQYF.

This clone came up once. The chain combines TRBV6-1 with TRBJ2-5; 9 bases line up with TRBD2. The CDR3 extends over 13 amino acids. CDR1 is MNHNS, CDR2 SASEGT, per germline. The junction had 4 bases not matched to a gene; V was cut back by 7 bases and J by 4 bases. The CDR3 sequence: CASTLLAGETQYF. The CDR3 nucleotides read TGTGCCAGCACCCTACTAGCGGGAGAGACCCAGTACTTC.

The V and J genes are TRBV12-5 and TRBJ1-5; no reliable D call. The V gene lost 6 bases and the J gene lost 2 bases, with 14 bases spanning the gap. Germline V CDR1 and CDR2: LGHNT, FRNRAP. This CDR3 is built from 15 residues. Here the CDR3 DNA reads TGTGCTAGTGGCCTCGCTTCGGGAGGCAATCAGCCCCAGCATTTT. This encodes CASGLASGGNQPQHF.

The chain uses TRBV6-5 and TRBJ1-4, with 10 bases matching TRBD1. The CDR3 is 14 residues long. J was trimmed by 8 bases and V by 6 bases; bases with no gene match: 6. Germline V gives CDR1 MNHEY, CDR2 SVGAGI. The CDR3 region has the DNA TGTGCCAGCAGCCCCGACAGGGGGCTAGAAAAACTGTTTTTT. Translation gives CASSPDRGLEKLFF.

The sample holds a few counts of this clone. The CDR3: CASSLQGNEQFF. For the CDR3, the DNA is TGTGCCAGCAGCCTACAGGGAAATGAGCAGTTCTTC. This chain uses TRBV14 with TRBJ2-1; maybe TRBD1 (6 bases). Germline V lookup: CDR1 SGHDN, CDR2 FVKESK. Trimming pared 4 bases from V and 7 bases from J, leaving 8 bases between. The CDR3 spans 12 residues.

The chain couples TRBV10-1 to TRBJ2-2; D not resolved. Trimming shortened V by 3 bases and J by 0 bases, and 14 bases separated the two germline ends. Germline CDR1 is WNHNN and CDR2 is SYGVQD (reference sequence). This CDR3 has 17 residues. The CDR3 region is CASSDPKTRTNTGELFF. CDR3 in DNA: TGCGCCAGCAGTGACCCTAAGACAAGAACGAACACCGGGGAGCTGTTTTTT.

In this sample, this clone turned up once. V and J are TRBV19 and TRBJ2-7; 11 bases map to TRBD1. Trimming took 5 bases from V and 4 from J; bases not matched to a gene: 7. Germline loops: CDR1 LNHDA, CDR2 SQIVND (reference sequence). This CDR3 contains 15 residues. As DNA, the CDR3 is TGTGCCAGTAGTCCCCCCGGGACAGGGGGATACGAGCAGTACTTC. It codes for CASSPPGTGGYEQYF.

The CDR3 here is CSVEDPASPRASEAFF. The CDR3, as DNA: TGCAGCGTTGAAGACCCTGCCTCGCCCAGGGCTTCTGAAGCTTTCTTT. The chain couples TRBV29-1 to TRBJ1-1, with TRBD1 as a possible D gene (5 bases). The length of the CDR3 is 16 residues. V was trimmed by 0 bases and J by 6 bases, leaving 20 bases between them. CDR1 is SQVTM, CDR2 ANQGSEA, per germline.

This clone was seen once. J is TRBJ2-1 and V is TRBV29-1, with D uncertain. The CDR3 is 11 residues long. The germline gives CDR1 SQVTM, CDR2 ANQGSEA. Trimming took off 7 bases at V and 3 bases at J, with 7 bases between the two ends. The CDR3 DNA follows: TGCAGCGCCGAGCTCTACAATGAGCAGTTCTTC. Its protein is CSAELYNEQFF.

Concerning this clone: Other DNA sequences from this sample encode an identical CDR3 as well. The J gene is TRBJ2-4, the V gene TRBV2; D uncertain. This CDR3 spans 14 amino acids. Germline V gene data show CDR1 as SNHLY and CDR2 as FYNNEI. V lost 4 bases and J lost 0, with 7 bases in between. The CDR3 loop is CASSVGLAKNIQYF. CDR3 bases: TGTGCCAGCAGTGTCGGGCTAGCCAAAAACATTCAGTACTTC.

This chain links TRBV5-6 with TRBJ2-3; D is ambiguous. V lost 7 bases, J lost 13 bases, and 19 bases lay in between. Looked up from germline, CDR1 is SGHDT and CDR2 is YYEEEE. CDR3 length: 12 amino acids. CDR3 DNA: TGTGCCAGCCGCCCGACTCCACCTTTCGAGTATTTT. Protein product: CASRPTPPFEYF.

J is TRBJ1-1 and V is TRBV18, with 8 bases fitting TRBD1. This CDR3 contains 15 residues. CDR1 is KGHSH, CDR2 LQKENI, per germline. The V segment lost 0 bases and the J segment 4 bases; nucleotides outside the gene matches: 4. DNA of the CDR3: TGTGCCAGCTCACCACCCTCAGGGGGCGGCACTGAAGCTTTCTTT. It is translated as CASSPPSGGGTEAFF.

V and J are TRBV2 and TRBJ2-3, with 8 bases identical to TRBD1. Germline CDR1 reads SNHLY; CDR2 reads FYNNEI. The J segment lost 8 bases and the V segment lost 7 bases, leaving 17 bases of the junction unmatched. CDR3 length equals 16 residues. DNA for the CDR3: TGTGCCAGCATCCAGGGGGCCAGCCGCGGGGCAGGTACGCAGTATTTT. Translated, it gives CASIQGASRGAGTQYF.

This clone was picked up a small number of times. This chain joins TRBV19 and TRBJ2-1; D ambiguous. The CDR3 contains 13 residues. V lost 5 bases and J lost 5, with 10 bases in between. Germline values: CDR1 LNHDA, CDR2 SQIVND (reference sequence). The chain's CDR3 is CASSYRPHNEQFF. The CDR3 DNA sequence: TGTGCCAGTAGTTACAGACCGCACAATGAGCAGTTCTTC.

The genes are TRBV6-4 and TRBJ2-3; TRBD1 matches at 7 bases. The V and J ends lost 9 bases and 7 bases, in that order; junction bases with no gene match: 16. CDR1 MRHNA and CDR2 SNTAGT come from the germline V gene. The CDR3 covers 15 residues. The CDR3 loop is CASGIGQGGLNTQYF. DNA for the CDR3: TGTGCCAGTGGGATAGGTCAAGGGGGCCTTAATACGCAGTATTTT.

CDR3 sequence reads: CASRPFTGTGPGNTIYF. The CDR3, as DNA: TGTGCCAGCAGACCTTTCACAGGGACAGGCCCTGGAAACACCATATATTTT. This chain uses TRBV27 with TRBJ1-3, with 8 nucleotides matching TRBD1. Germline trimming cut 6 bases from V and 2 bases from J; bases unmatched to any gene: 12. The CDR3 has 17 amino acids. CDR1 and CDR2 (germline): MNHEY, SMNVEV (reference sequence).

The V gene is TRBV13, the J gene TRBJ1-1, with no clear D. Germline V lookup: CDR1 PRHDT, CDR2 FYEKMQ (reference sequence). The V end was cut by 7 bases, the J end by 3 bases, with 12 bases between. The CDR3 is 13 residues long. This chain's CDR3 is CASKGGRYTEAFF. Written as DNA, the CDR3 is TGTGCCAGCAAGGGAGGGCGGTACACTGAAGCTTTCTTT.

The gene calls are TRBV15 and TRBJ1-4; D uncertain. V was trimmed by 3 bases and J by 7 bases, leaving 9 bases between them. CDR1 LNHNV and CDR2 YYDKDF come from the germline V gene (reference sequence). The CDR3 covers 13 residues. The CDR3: CATSSWTSEKLFF. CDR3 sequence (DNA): TGTGCCACCAGCAGCTGGACGTCTGAAAAACTGTTTTTT.

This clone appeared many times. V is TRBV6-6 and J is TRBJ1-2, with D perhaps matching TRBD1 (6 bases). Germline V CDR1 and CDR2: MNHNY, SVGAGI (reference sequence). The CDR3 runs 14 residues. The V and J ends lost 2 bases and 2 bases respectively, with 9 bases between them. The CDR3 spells CASSYTGQNYGYTF. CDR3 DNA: TGTGCCAGCAGTTACACAGGACAGAACTATGGCTACACCTTC.